The subject of this entry is one T cell receptor beta chain. The CDR3 covers 15 residues. From germline, CDR1 is KGHSH and CDR2 LQKENI. TCRdb's table, derived via immunoSEQ multiplex PCR, lists solely in-frame clones and lacks some. Seen here are around 95,000 clones, more than 45% observed once, and the top ten hold approximately 16%. The source of the sample is a study of shared clonotypes between healthy human individuals. Sequencing used PBMCs. The clonotype was recovered from a woman aged 35 to 49 in good health. Some clones in this sample may be carry-over from other donors' samples. The chain is built from TRBV18 and TRBJ2-5; 7 bases agree with TRBD1. The better agreement between TRBJ2-7 and the DNA end casts doubt on the J call. This chain's CDR3 is CASSPPWDSSYEQYF. Here the CDR3 DNA reads TGTGCCAGCTCACCCCCGTGGGACAGCTCCTACGAGCAGTACTTC.